This is a list of T cell receptor beta chains from one sample in a study of blood T cell repertoires in COVID-19. The data were produced by immunoSEQ multiplex PCR, yet TCRdb's version contains in-frame clones alone and is incomplete. The data show 30,000 to 35,000 clones, about 83% seen once. Sequenced material: peripheral blood. The receptors stem from a man between 50 and 59 years old with acute or convalescent COVID-19. Both conserved end residues are part of each CDR3. D genes are given only for firm matches. Where a row states a size, it is once, few, many or the class of an expanded clone; other rows omit it.

>TRBJ2-3|TRBV6-4|TRBD2|NA
TGTGCCAGCAGTGACGGGGCGGGAGGCACAGATACGCAGTATTTT
CASSDGAGGTDTQYF
>TRBJ2-7|TRBV5-1|TRBD2|NA
TGCGCCAGCAGCCACCCCAATAGCGGGGGGGCCGATGACCACGAGCAGTACTTC
CASSHPNSGGADDHEQYF
>TRBJ2-1|TRBV5-1|TRBD1|NA
TGCGCCAGCAGCCTGGACAGGGACAGAGAGCAGTTCTTC
CASSLDRDREQFF
>TRBJ2-7|TRBV11-2|TRBD2|NA
TGTGCCAGCAGCTTAGAAGGGACTAGCGCCTACGAGCAGTACTTC
CASSLEGTSAYEQYF
>TRBJ1-4|TRBV4-1|TRBD1|NA
TGCGCCAGCAGCCAAGAATTGGGACCAGGGGGAAAACTGTTTTTT
CASSQELGPGGKLFF
>TRBJ2-3|TRBV30|NA|NA
TGTGCCTGGAGTCGCGGGGGCACAGATACGCAGTATTTT
CAWSRGGTDTQYF
>TRBJ1-2|TRBV19|NA|NA
TGTGCCAGTAGTATGACGGGGAACTATGGCTACACCTTC
CASSMTGNYGYTF
>TRBJ2-1|TRBV9|TRBD2|NA
TGTGCCAGCAGCGTGACTAGCGGGGGACCCTACAATGAGCAGTTCTTC
CASSVTSGGPYNEQFF
>TRBJ2-1|TRBV4-2|NA|NA
TGTGCCAGCAGCCAAAGTCAGAGCGTACACTACAATGAGCAGTTCTTC
CASSQSQSVHYNEQFF
>TRBJ2-7|TRBV5-8|TRBD1|NA
TGTGCCAGCAGCGATGGACAGGGGCTCCCCTACGAGCAGTACTTC
CASSDGQGLPYEQYF
>TRBJ1-1|TRBV6-6|NA|NA
TGTGCCAGCAGTTACTCCGCGATAACTGAAGCTTTCTTT
CASSYSAITEAFF
>TRBJ2-5|TRBV11-3|TRBD1|NA
TGTGCCAGCAGCTCCAACTCAGGGGGCCAAGAGACCCAGTACTTC
CASSSNSGGQETQYF
>TRBJ1-1|TRBV27|NA|NA
TGTGCCAGCAGTTTGCTACAGGGCGGGGGGGTCACTGAAGCTTTCTTT
CASSLLQGGGVTEAFF
>TRBJ2-7|TRBV5-3|NA|NA
TGTGCCAGAAGGTACCCTCTAGTGTACGAGCAGTACTTC
CARRYPLVYEQYF
>TRBJ2-1|TRBV18|TRBD2|few
TGTGCCAGCTCAGTAGCGGGGGGCCTGAATGAGCAGTTCTTC
CASSVAGGLNEQFF
>TRBJ1-2|TRBV13|TRBD1|NA
TGTGCCAGCAGCTCGGCCCCCGGGACAGGGGGCCTCAGCTATGGCTACACCTTC
CASSSAPGTGGLSYGYTF
>TRBJ1-2|TRBV19|TRBD1|NA
TGTGCCAGTGGGGGACAGGGCTATGGCTACACCTTC
CASGGQGYGYTF